Below are 16 T cell receptor beta chains sequenced from a single sample in a study of cytomegalovirus exposure and HLA in healthy donors. Primers for the PCR totalled 60 Vbeta and 13 Jbeta. Sequencing was performed with immunoSEQ multiplex PCR; in TCRdb, only in-frame clones are kept and a portion is missing. The listing records tens of thousands of clones. Sequencing input: PBMCs. All receptors come from a middle-aged man in good health and CMV-seronegative.

This chain links TRBV4-1 with TRBJ2-2; 7 positions agree with TRBD2. Germline lookup yields CDR1 MGHRA and CDR2 YSYEKL. CDR3 length: 17 amino acids. V gave up 1 base and J gave up 6 bases; unmatched junction bases: 11. This CDR3 reads CASSQALGGRVPGELFF. The CDR3 nucleotides are TGCGCCAGCAGCCAAGCCTTGGGAGGGAGGGTTCCCGGGGAGCTGTTTTTT.

This chain joins TRBV7-3 and TRBJ2-5; no clear D. With the DNA end fitting TRBJ2-7 better, the J assignment may be wrong. From germline, CDR1 is SGHTA and CDR2 FQGTGA. The CDR3 consists of 13 residues. CDR3 residues: CASSLMGSYEQYF. As DNA, the CDR3 is TGTGCCAGCAGCTTAATGGGCAGCTACGAGCAGTACTTC.

The V and J genes are TRBV6-5 and TRBJ2-2; possible D gene TRBD2, 5 bases. V lost 0 bases, J lost 4 bases, and 6 bases lay in between. This CDR3 has 14 residues. Germline loops: CDR1 MNHEY, CDR2 SVGAGI. The CDR3 is CASSYSEGTGELFF. The DNA for the CDR3 is TGTGCCAGCAGTTACTCAGAGGGCACCGGGGAGCTGTTTTTT.

The chain combines TRBV18 with TRBJ2-7; 12 positions match TRBD2. The CDR3 sequence is 17 residues long. CDR1 and CDR2 from the germline V gene are KGHSH and LQKENI. After removal of 4 bases from V and 1 base from J, the junction contained 8 bases not matched to a gene. The CDR3 coding sequence is TGTGCCAGCTCACTTACTACTAGCGGGGGGCTATCCTACGAGCAGTACTTC. Amino acids: CASSLTTSGGLSYEQYF.

V is TRBV7-9 and J is TRBJ1-1; perhaps TRBD1 as D (6 bases). V was clipped by 8 bases and J by 4 bases, with 14 bases between them. Germline V lookup: CDR1 SEHNR, CDR2 FQNEAQ (reference sequence). This CDR3 contains 13 residues. In nucleotides, the CDR3 is TGTGCCAGCCTCTGGGGGCAGGGCACTGAAGCTTTCTTT. Its translation: CASLWGQGTEAFF.

The rearrangement uses TRBV7-2 and TRBJ1-6; no definite D call. The CDR3 is 15 residues long. Germline loops: CDR1 SGHTA, CDR2 FQGNSA. With 1 base removed from V and 11 bases from J, the gap between germline ends came to 15 bases. The CDR3 coding sequence is TGTGCCAGCAGCTTAGACCAAAGCCTTTCTCCACCCCTCCACTTT. Its translation is CASSLDQSLSPPLHF.

The genes are TRBV21-1 and TRBJ2-7; TRBD2 was called by the table and not checked on the DNA. TRBV21-1 is noted as a pseudogene. The CDR3 has 14 residues. This CDR3 reads CASSKVDCRYEQYF. In nucleotides, the CDR3 is TGTGCCAGCAGCAAAGTGGACTGCCGCTACGAGCAGTACTTC.

Written as DNA, the CDR3 is TGTGCCAGCAGCACATACCCGGGACAGGGGGTAGACACCATATATTTT. This gives the protein CASSTYPGQGVDTIYF. The chain uses TRBV7-6 and TRBJ1-3, with 11 positions matching TRBD1. The CDR3 is made up of 16 amino acids. Germline assignment: CDR1 SGHVS and CDR2 FNYEAQ. J lost 8 bases, V lost 5 bases, and 11 bases had no gene match.

The chain joins TRBV19 to TRBJ1-5; D unresolved. Trimming left V 3 bases short and J 3 bases short, with 12 bases between. Germline lookup yields CDR1 LNHDA and CDR2 SQIVND (reference sequence). This CDR3 spans 15 amino acids. CDR3 sequence reads: CASSMTSTVNQPQHF. The CDR3 DNA follows: TGTGCCAGTAGTATGACGAGCACAGTCAATCAGCCCCAGCATTTT.

The chain employs TRBV9 and TRBJ2-2; 8 bases map to TRBD2. After removal of 6 bases from V and 5 bases from J, the junction contained 9 bases not matched to a gene. Germline-derived CDR1 and CDR2 are SGDLS and YYNGEE. The CDR3 runs 15 residues. For the CDR3, the DNA is TGTGCCAGCACCCCAGGCGGGGGGCTGACCGGGGAGCTGTTTTTT. Amino acid sequence: CASTPGGGLTGELFF.

This chain joins TRBV9 and TRBJ2-3, with D possibly matching TRBD1 (6 bases). V shed 0 bases and J shed 0 bases, with 17 bases lying between them. The CDR3 is 18 amino acids. Germline values: CDR1 SGDLS, CDR2 YYNGEE. The CDR3 DNA is TGTGCCAGCAGCGTAGAACCGACAGGCTCAGTCAGCACAGATACGCAGTATTTT. Translating gives CASSVEPTGSVSTDTQYF.

The chain carries TRBV7-3 and TRBJ1-1; D possibly corresponds to TRBD1 (5 bases). Trimming removed 5 bases from V and 3 bases from J, with 13 bases in between. CDR3 size: 14 residues. Germline CDR1 reads SGHTA; CDR2 reads FQGTGA. The CDR3 sequence: CASSGGGAYTEAFF. In DNA, the CDR3 is TGTGCCAGCAGCGGAGGAGGGGCGTACACTGAAGCTTTCTTT. The full variable domain, in which reference TRBV7-3 and TRBJ1-1 provide the parts outside the CDR3, is GAGVSQTPSNKVTEKGKYVELRCDPISGHTALYWYRQSLGQGPEFLIYFQGTGAADDSGLPNDRFFAVRPEGSVSTLKIQRTERGDSAVYLCASSGGGAYTEAFFGQGTRLTVV.

V usage is TRBV6-1 and J usage is TRBJ1-5; D perhaps matches TRBD1 (6 bases). CDR3 size: 15 residues. The germline V gene has CDR1 MNHNS and CDR2 SASEGT. V was clipped by 7 bases and J by 3 bases, with 16 bases between them. For the CDR3, the DNA is TGTGCCAGCACCAAGGATGGACAGATCAATCAGCCCCAGCATTTT. Translated: CASTKDGQINQPQHF.

V gene TRBV18 combines with J gene TRBJ1-1, with a tentative D call TRBD1 (6 bases). Germline-derived CDR1 and CDR2 are KGHSH and LQKENI. CDR3 length: 16 amino acids. Trimming left V 5 bases short and J 3 bases short, with 19 bases between. CDR3 nucleotide sequence: TGTGCCAGCTCATCCGCAGCCGGGACAAGGTACACTGAAGCTTTCTTT. The encoded protein is CASSSAAGTRYTEAFF.

The chain has TRBV30 and TRBJ1-5; D is ambiguous. V lost 3 bases, J lost 4 bases, and 10 bases lay in between. Germline V lookup: CDR1 GTSNPN, CDR2 SVGIG (reference sequence). The CDR3 is 13 amino acids. The CDR3 region has the DNA TGTGCCTGGAGGACCGCCGGGAATCAGCCCCAGCATTTT. Its translation is CAWRTAGNQPQHF.

The V call is TRBV2, the J call TRBJ1-1; 11 bases are a match to TRBD1. With 8 bases clipped from V and 4 bases from J, the junction kept 6 bases outside the gene matches. The germline CDR1 and CDR2 sequences are SNHLY and FYNNEI. The CDR3 spans 14 residues. The CDR3 DNA reads as TGTGCCAGCCGGGACAGGGGGTCGGGCACTGAAGCTTTCTTT. This sequence encodes CASRDRGSGTEAFF.